These 11 T cell receptor beta chains came from one sample sequenced in a study of T cell responses to AZD1222 COVID-19 vaccine. Assay: immunoSEQ multiplex PCR; the TCRdb copy retains only in-frame clones and omits some. The sample includes about 59,000 clones, roughly nine tenths of them seen just once. This specimen consisted of peripheral blood, obtained 28 days after the second AZD1222 dose. These receptors were obtained from an adult who received the AZD1222 COVID-19 vaccine.

The chain has TRBV11-1 and TRBJ2-7, with TRBD1 matching over 7 bases. The CDR3 runs to 14 residues. J was trimmed by 0 bases and V by 5 bases; bases with no gene match: 4. Per the germline V gene, CDR1 is SGHAT and CDR2 is FQDESV (reference sequence). DNA for the CDR3: TGTGCCAGCAGCGTAACAGGGGCCTCCTACGAGCAGTACTTC. This gives the protein CASSVTGASYEQYF. Looking up the rest from reference TRBV11-1 and TRBJ2-7 gives the full variable domain: EAEVAQSPRYKITEKSQAVAFWCDPISGHATLYWYRQILGQGPELLVQFQDESVVDDSQLPKDRFSAERLKGVDSTLKIQPAELGDSAMYLCASSVTGASYEQYFGPGTRLTVT.

The rearrangement links TRBV6-2 or TRBV6-3 to TRBJ1-1, with no clear D. The CDR3 is 14 residues long. V was clipped by 6 bases and J by 4 bases, with 15 bases between them. The germline gives CDR1 MNHEY, CDR2 SVGEGT. The CDR3 reads CASSERSLATEAFF. The CDR3 coding sequence is TGTGCCAGCAGCGAGCGAAGCCTGGCCACTGAAGCTTTCTTT.

This chain uses TRBV18 with TRBJ2-7; D is perhaps TRBD2 (5 bases). The CDR3 runs 15 residues. V was trimmed by 6 bases and J by 4 bases, leaving 19 bases between them. CDR1 and CDR2 from the germline V gene are KGHSH and LQKENI. CDR3 sequence reads: CASSPREGSIYEQYF. The CDR3 region has the DNA TGTGCCAGCTCTCCCCGAGAGGGATCTATTTACGAGCAGTACTTC.

This clone was found once. The chain links TRBV19 to TRBJ2-5; 8 bases are shared with TRBD1. CDR1 LNHDA and CDR2 SQIVND come from the germline V gene (reference sequence). J was trimmed by 4 bases and V by 5 bases; bases with no gene match: 3. This CDR3 spans 13 amino acids. The CDR3 here is CASSDQGAETQYF. Written as DNA, the CDR3 is TGTGCCAGTAGTGACCAGGGGGCAGAGACCCAGTACTTC.

The genes are TRBV7-9 and TRBJ2-3; no definite D call. Germline loops: CDR1 SEHNR, CDR2 FQNEAQ (reference sequence). Trimming removed 3 bases at V and 0 bases at J, with 7 bases between. The CDR3 has 14 residues. This chain's CDR3 is CASSLGASTDTQYF. CDR3 nucleotide sequence: TGTGCCAGCAGCTTGGGTGCTAGCACAGATACGCAGTATTTT.

The chain couples TRBV3-1 (or the pseudogene TRBV3-2) to TRBJ2-3; 8 bases are shared with TRBD1. V gave up 1 base and J gave up 11 bases; unmatched junction bases: 5. Per the germline V gene, CDR1 is LGHDT and CDR2 is YNNKEL (reference sequence). This CDR3 is 13 amino acids long. The CDR3 sequence: CASSQATGGRQYF. CDR3 DNA: TGTGCCAGCAGCCAAGCCACAGGGGGAAGGCAGTATTTT.

This chain uses TRBV5-6 with TRBJ1-4, with a weak D call TRBD1 (5 bases). Germline lookup yields CDR1 SGHDT and CDR2 YYEEEE. There are 16 residues in the CDR3. V was trimmed by 2 bases and J by 2 bases, leaving 13 bases between them. The CDR3 region is CASSFQGVATNEKLFF. The CDR3 region has the DNA TGTGCCAGCAGCTTCCAGGGAGTCGCGACTAATGAAAAACTGTTTTTT. Filled out from reference TRBV5-6 and TRBJ1-4, the complete variable domain reads DAGVTQSPTHLIKTRGQQVTLRCSPKSGHDTVSWYQQALGQGPQFIFQYYEEEERQRGNFPDRFSGHQFPNYSSELNVNALLLGDSALYLCASSFQGVATNEKLFFGSGTQLSVL.

The chain combines TRBV27 with TRBJ2-7; TRBD1 matches 8 bases. The CDR3 spans 16 residues. CDR1 is MNHEY and CDR2 is SMNVEV in the germline V gene (reference sequence). Trimming removed 0 bases from V and 1 base from J; junction bases left unmatched: 5. CDR3 DNA: TGTGCCAGCAGTTTATCGGGACAGGCTACTTCCTACGAGCAGTACTTC. It translates to CASSLSGQATSYEQYF.

V gene TRBV18 combines with J gene TRBJ2-1, with TRBD2 as a possible D gene (6 bases). This CDR3 spans 12 amino acids. V was pared by 2 bases and J by 11 bases, with 10 bases between. Germline lookup yields CDR1 KGHSH and CDR2 LQKENI. CDR3 loop: CASSPIRGKQFF. The CDR3 coding sequence is TGTGCCAGCTCACCAATTCGCGGGAAGCAGTTCTTC.

The genes are TRBV12-3 or TRBV12-4 and TRBJ2-4, with D maybe TRBD2 (6 bases). Trimming stripped 3 bases from V and 6 bases from J, with 9 bases between. This CDR3 is 13 amino acids long. CDR3 in amino acids: CASSFLGGNIQYF. The DNA for the CDR3 is TGTGCCAGCAGTTTTCTCGGGGGAAACATTCAGTACTTC.

The chain is built from TRBV12-3 or TRBV12-4 and TRBJ2-5; D not certain. This CDR3 is built from 12 residues. The V end was cut by 5 bases, the J end by 2 bases, with 6 bases between. The CDR3 reads CASSQPQETQYF. The CDR3, as DNA: TGTGCCAGCAGTCAACCACAAGAGACCCAGTACTTC.